This is a list of T cell receptor beta chains from one sample in a study of T cells after yellow fever vaccination. Each CDR3 protein gets one entry after TCRdb re-called the 5' RACE reads with MiXCR. The sample comprises 300,000 or so distinct CDR3 sequences, 7% to 9% of which are singletons, and 15% to 20% rests with the top ten. The specimen comprised PBMCs, sampled approximately 40 days after the first yellow fever vaccination. These receptors were obtained from a man between 18 and 29 years old who received the YFV17D yellow fever vaccine. The CDR3 runs from the conserved cysteine through the conserved F or W. The D gene is left open where the match is weak. Clone size is not always given. Where it is, it says once, few, many or a class for expanded clones.

clone size,J gene,D gene,V gene,CDR3 protein,CDR3 DNA
few,TRBJ1-2,TRBD1,TRBV28,CASSRTGADGYTF,TGTGCCAGCAGCCGGACAGGGGCCGATGGCTACACCTTC
few,TRBJ1-6,.,TRBV4-1,CASSPRGINSPLHF,TGCGCCAGCAGCCCCAGGGGAATTAATTCACCCCTCCACTTT
.,TRBJ1-3,.,TRBV27,CASSLSMADSGNTIYF,TGTGCCAGCAGTTTATCGATGGCCGACTCTGGAAACACCATATATTTT
.,TRBJ2-7,.,TRBV18,CASSPPSGWYEQYF,TGTGCCAGCTCACCACCGTCAGGGTGGTACGAGCAGTACTTC
many,TRBJ2-6,.,TRBV5-5,CASSHARLAEANVLTF,TGTGCCAGCAGCCATGCCCGACTGGCAGAGGCCAACGTCCTGACTTTC
few,TRBJ2-5,.,TRBV5-1,CASSLEGWETQYF,TGCGCCAGCAGCTTGGAAGGATGGGAGACCCAGTACTTC
.,TRBJ1-5,.,TRBV6-5,CASSYGGRGNQPQHF,TGTGCCAGCAGTTACGGGGGAAGGGGCAATCAGCCCCAGCATTTT
few,TRBJ2-3,TRBD1,TRBV20-1,CSAPDRGRLDTQYF,TGCAGTGCTCCGGACAGGGGGCGATTAGATACGCAGTATTTT
few,TRBJ2-2,.,TRBV2,CARRGDSSSTNTGELFF,TGTGCCAGACGGGGGGACAGTAGTTCGACGAACACCGGGGAGCTGTTTTTT
.,TRBJ2-5,.,TRBV5-1,CASSIGPETQYF,TGCGCCAGCAGCATTGGCCCAGAGACCCAGTACTTC
.,TRBJ2-5,TRBD2,TRBV5-4,CASSISEAGGETQYF,TGTGCCAGCAGCATCTCGGAGGCGGGGGGAGAGACCCAGTACTTC
.,TRBJ2-1,.,TRBV11-2,CASSRIIPPGDEPFF,TGTGCCAGCAGCCGTATAATACCCCCCGGGGATGAGCCGTTCTTC
few,TRBJ2-7,.,TRBV20-1,CSASASTYEQYF,TGCAGTGCTAGTGCCAGTACCTACGAGCAGTACTTC
.,TRBJ2-3,TRBD2,TRBV19,CDRGGGTQYF,TGTGACCGGGGGGGGGGTACGCAGTATTTT
.,TRBJ2-3,TRBD2,TRBV7-3,CASGLAGATDTQYF,TGTGCCTCGGGACTAGCGGGGGCCACAGATACGCAGTATTTT
.,TRBJ1-6,TRBD1,TRBV29-1,CSVRTGAHSPLHF,TGCAGCGTTCGGACAGGGGCGCATTCACCCCTCCACTTT
.,TRBJ2-1,TRBD2,TRBV7-2,CASSSSGGAAYEQFF,TGTGCCAGCAGCTCTAGCGGGGGGGCCGCGTATGAGCAGTTCTTC
few,TRBJ2-7,TRBD1,TRBV6-1,CASGETGGPSYEQYF,TGTGCCAGCGGCGAGACAGGGGGGCCCTCCTACGAGCAGTACTTC
few,TRBJ1-6,.,TRBV7-6,CASSHHEANSPLHF,TGTGCCAGCAGCCACCACGAGGCCAATTCACCCCTCCACTTT
.,TRBJ2-3,.,TRBV19,CASSIAGTSSTDTQYF,TGTGCCAGTAGTATAGCCGGGACATCTAGCACAGATACGCAGTATTTT
.,TRBJ2-2,.,TRBV20-1,CSASPIRGHTGELFF,TGCAGTGCTAGCCCCATTCGGGGTCATACCGGGGAGCTGTTTTTT
.,TRBJ2-2,.,TRBV5-4,CASSFSSAGTGELFF,TGTGCCAGCAGCTTCTCTTCGGCGGGCACCGGGGAGCTGTTTTTT
few,TRBJ2-3,.,TRBV20-1,CSASDSPSQYF,TGCAGTGCTAGTGACAGCCCATCGCAGTATTTT
many,TRBJ2-3,TRBD2,TRBV4-2,CASSQLSGGPSDTQYF,TGTGCCAGCAGCCAACTGAGCGGGGGGCCATCCGATACGCAGTATTTT
.,TRBJ2-5,.,TRBV6-9,CASRPQGNLQETQYF,TGTGCCAGCAGACCTCAGGGGAACTTACAAGAGACCCAGTACTTC
.,TRBJ2-7,.,TRBV7-6,CASSASGASYEQYF,TGTGCCAGCAGCGCGTCGGGGGCTTCCTACGAGCAGTACTTC
few,TRBJ2-3,.,TRBV9,CASSVRVDTQYF,TGTGCCAGCAGCGTACGGGTCGATACGCAGTATTTT
.,TRBJ2-1,TRBD2,TRBV24-1,CATSDLGGGGDEQFF,TGTGCCACCAGTGATTTAGGCGGGGGTGGTGATGAGCAGTTCTTC
few,TRBJ1-2,.,TRBV7-2,CASSTDSYGYTF,TGTGCCAGCAGTACTGACTCCTATGGCTACACCTTC
.,TRBJ1-5,.,TRBV20-1,CSARDPGFNQPQHF,TGCAGTGCTAGAGATCCAGGGTTCAATCAGCCCCAGCATTTT
few,TRBJ2-5,.,TRBV15,CATSRARARETQYF,TGTGCCACCAGCAGAGCTCGAGCAAGAGAGACCCAGTACTTC
.,TRBJ1-6,.,TRBV9,CASSLSGNSPLHF,TGTGCCAGCAGCCTAAGTGGTAATTCACCCCTCCACTTT
few,TRBJ2-7,TRBD1,TRBV6-1,CASSTGTVAYEQYF,TGTGCCAGCAGTACCGGGACAGTTGCCTACGAGCAGTACTTC
few,TRBJ1-6,.,TRBV29-1,CSVKQGNSPLHF,TGCAGCGTGAAACAGGGAAACTCACCCCTCCACTTT
.,TRBJ1-5,.,TRBV12-3/TRBV12-4,CASTPDGSQPQHF,TGTGCCAGCACTCCGGACGGTAGTCAGCCCCAGCATTTT
few,TRBJ2-3,TRBD2,TRBV7-6,CASSLDGGLADTQYF,TGTGCCAGCAGCTTAGATGGCGGACTAGCGGATACGCAGTATTTT
few,TRBJ2-2,.,TRBV6-5,CASSYLRTGELFF,TGTGCCAGCAGTTACTTGCGTACCGGGGAGCTGTTTTTT
.,TRBJ2-7,TRBD1,TRBV12-3/TRBV12-4,CASRWTGGEQYF,TGTGCCAGCAGGTGGACAGGGGGGGAGCAGTACTTC
few,TRBJ2-1,.,TRBV20-1,CSARGTYNEQFF,TGCAGTGCTAGGGGGACCTACAATGAGCAGTTCTTC
.,TRBJ1-6,.,TRBV7-2,CASSLGAGKGRGSPLHF,TGTGCCAGCAGCTTAGGGGCAGGGAAGGGCCGAGGATCACCCCTCCACTTT
many,TRBJ1-2,.,TRBV29-1,CSVEEQPLRYTF,TGCAGCGTTGAAGAACAGCCCCTGCGCTACACCTTC
.,TRBJ1-1,.,TRBV20-1,CSAAGQPNTEAFF,TGCAGTGCCGCGGGGCAGCCAAACACTGAAGCTTTCTTT
many,TRBJ1-1,.,TRBV4-3,CASSQDGLGTEAFF,TGCGCCAGCAGCCAAGATGGGTTGGGTACTGAAGCTTTCTTT
few,TRBJ2-5,TRBD1,TRBV5-1,CASSGWTGWYF,TGCGCCAGCAGCGGATGGACAGGGTGGTACTTC
few,TRBJ2-5,TRBD1,TRBV28,CASSDRGLGETQYF,TGTGCCAGCAGCGACAGGGGGCTCGGAGAGACCCAGTACTTC
.,TRBJ1-2,.,TRBV3-1,CATCPAPRGRGGYTF,TGTGCCACCTGCCCCGCCCCCAGGGGTCGGGGCGGCTACACCTTC
few,TRBJ1-3,.,TRBV14,CASSVPGGNTIYF,TGTGCCAGCAGCGTGCCAGGGGGAAACACCATATATTTT